Reported below is one TCR beta chain. This entry comes from a study of blood T cell repertoires in COVID-19. Study details: PBMCs, B-cell-depleted T cells, or T cells provided the cDNA or gDNA that made up the material.

V lost 5 bases and J lost 4; bases outside the gene matches: 6. The CDR3 covers 15 residues. Germline values: CDR1 LNHDA, CDR2 SQIVND (reference sequence). Participant reports of clinical history set cohort assignment. Per the study methods: For nucleated cells, counts were estimated from reference gene primer amplification. The repertoire was sequenced with immunoSEQ multiplex PCR; TCRdb's copy has only in-frame clones and lacks some. The DNA was the basis for D and trimming; V, J and clone size are from that table. The sample has about 280,000 clones; less than 85% are singletons. The chain links TRBV19 to TRBJ2-1; the match to TRBD1 covers 9 bases. The source is a woman in her 50s who had recovered from COVID-19. Sequenced material: PBMCs or T cells enriched from blood (not recorded which). DNA for the CDR3: TGTGCCAGTAGTTACGGGACAGGGATATACAATGAGCAGTTCTTC. Protein: CASSYGTGIYNEQFF.